These 13 T cell receptor beta chains share one sample of origin, sequenced in a study of T cell responses to AZD1222 COVID-19 vaccine. Measured with immunoSEQ multiplex PCR; TCRdb has only the in-frame clones, and not every one. The repertoire includes roughly 120,000 clones, roughly 87% of them detected once, and more than 10% sits in the top ten. Sequenced here: peripheral blood, sampled on day 0 of MenACWY control vaccination. The origin of the receptors is an adult in good health.

V gene TRBV7-3 combines with J gene TRBJ1-1, with D perhaps matching TRBD1 (5 bases). Deletions cut 1 base from V and 12 bases from J, with 15 bases between. CDR1 and CDR2 from the germline V gene are SGHTA and FQGTGA. The CDR3 is made up of 13 amino acids. In nucleotides, the CDR3 is TGTGCCAGCAGCTTAAGTAGCCTCGGGACGTCTTTCTTT. It translates to CASSLSSLGTSFF.

The chain joins TRBV4-3 to TRBJ1-2; the match to TRBD1 covers 7 bases. This CDR3 has 15 amino acids. From germline, CDR1 is LGHNA and CDR2 YSLEER. V dropped 0 bases and J dropped 4; count of bases not matched to a gene: 5. The CDR3 DNA is TGCGCCAGCAGCCAAGATAGGGGGCTTGCCTATGGCTACACCTTC. It translates to CASSQDRGLAYGYTF.

This chain joins TRBV7-3 and TRBJ1-1; the D gene is possibly TRBD1 (5 bases). Trimming removed 5 bases from V and 1 base from J, with 8 bases in between. In germline, CDR1 is SGHTA, CDR2 FQGTGA. The CDR3 runs to 13 residues. CDR3 nucleotide sequence: TGTGCCAGCAGCGCTCAGGGGAACACTGAAGCTTTCTTT. As protein: CASSAQGNTEAFF.

The chain joins TRBV30 to TRBJ2-7; D perhaps matches TRBD2 (6 bases). The CDR3 consists of 15 residues. V was cut by 0 bases and J by 0 bases, with 12 bases left in between. Germline V gene data show CDR1 as GTSNPN and CDR2 as SVGIG (reference sequence). CDR3 in DNA: TGTGCCTGGAGTGTCCCGGGACTTCCCTCCTACGAGCAGTACTTC. Residues: CAWSVPGLPSYEQYF. The full variable domain, rest sourced from reference TRBV30 and TRBJ2-7, is SQTIHQWPATLVQPVGSPLSLECTVEGTSNPNLYWYRQAAGRGLQLLFYSVGIGQISSEVPQNLSASRPQDRQFILSSKKLLLSDSGFYLCAWSVPGLPSYEQYFGPGTRLTVT.

In DNA form, the CDR3 reads TGTGCCAGCTCCCCCGGGGGGCAGGGAAATCAGCCCCAGCATTTT. This gives the protein CASSPGGQGNQPQHF. The gene calls are TRBV18 and TRBJ1-5; D is possibly TRBD1 (6 bases). Deletions cut 6 bases from V and 4 bases from J, with 16 bases between. The CDR3 is 15 residues long. Germline V gene sequence: CDR1 KGHSH, CDR2 LQKENI.

Only a few counts were recorded for this clone. The chain links TRBV9 to TRBJ1-6; D might be TRBD1 (5 bases). V was clipped by 4 bases and J by 8 bases, with 19 bases between them. Germline V gene lookup returns CDR1 SGDLS and CDR2 YYNGEE. The CDR3 totals 16 residues. CDR3 nucleotide sequence: TGTGCCAGCAGCCATAGAGAGTGGGCGGGGGATTCACCCCTCCACTTT. This sequence encodes CASSHREWAGDSPLHF. Looking up the rest from reference TRBV9 and TRBJ1-6 gives the full variable domain: DSGVTQTPKHLITATGQRVTLRCSPRSGDLSVYWYQQSLDQGLQFLIQYYNGEERAKGNILERFSAQQFPDLHSELNLSSLELGDSALYFCASSHREWAGDSPLHFGNGTRLTVT.

The J gene is TRBJ2-5, the V gene TRBV7-9, with 13 positions matching TRBD2. Germline CDR1 SEHNR, CDR2 FQNEAQ (reference sequence). This CDR3 has 15 residues. J gave up 4 bases and V 5 bases, and 4 bases lay outside the gene matches. The CDR3 nucleotides read TGTGCCAGCAGCATAGGACTAGCGGGAGTAGAGACCCAGTACTTC. Amino acid sequence: CASSIGLAGVETQYF.

This clone was picked up one time. The chain recombines TRBV4-1 with TRBJ2-3; 8 bases line up with TRBD2. Looked up from germline, CDR1 is MGHRA and CDR2 is YSYEKL. The CDR3 length is 16 residues. The ends lost 1 base at V and 4 bases at J; junction bases unmatched: 7. The CDR3 DNA reads as TGCGCCAGCAGCCAAGCCCCAGCGGGAGATCCAGATACGCAGTATTTT. Its protein is CASSQAPAGDPDTQYF.

The V call is TRBV28, the J call TRBJ1-5; D is perhaps TRBD1 (6 bases). This CDR3 is 16 amino acids long. V shed 7 bases and J shed 3 bases, with 19 bases lying between them. CDR1 is MDHEN and CDR2 is SYDVKM in the germline V gene. The CDR3 reads CASTERGLGNNQPQHF. In nucleotides, the CDR3 is TGTGCCAGCACCGAAAGGGGGTTAGGGAACAATCAGCCCCAGCATTTT.

The chain joins TRBV4-3 to TRBJ1-4; no reliable D call. V was shortened by 0 bases and J by 7 bases, with 9 bases between the two germline ends. The length of the CDR3 is 14 residues. CDR1 LGHNA and CDR2 YSLEER come from the germline V gene. Here the CDR3 DNA reads TGCGCCAGCAGCCAAGATCTACGGTTTGAAAAACTGTTTTTT. Protein sequence: CASSQDLRFEKLFF.

The chain links TRBV5-1 to TRBJ1-4; D is possibly TRBD1 (6 bases). The V end was cut by 0 bases, the J end by 8 bases, with 14 bases between. CDR1 and CDR2 (germline): SGHRS, YFSETQ. CDR3 length equals 15 residues. The DNA of the CDR3 is TGCGCCAGCAGCTTGGCCCCGGGGGCAGAAGAAAAACTGTTTTTT. It codes for CASSLAPGAEEKLFF.

This clone was seen more than once but under ten times. V is TRBV7-2 and J is TRBJ1-6; a possible D gene is TRBD1 (5 bases). V gave up 2 bases and J gave up 10 bases, with 12 bases separating them. Germline CDR1 SGHTA, CDR2 FQGNSA. This CDR3 is 14 amino acids long. The CDR3 DNA follows: TGTGCCAGCAGCTTAAATAGGGGCGGATCACCCCTCCACTTT. Amino acids: CASSLNRGGSPLHF.

The rearrangement links TRBV6-5 to TRBJ1-1; a weak D match, TRBD1 (5 bases). The V gene lost 5 bases and the J gene lost 3 bases, with 13 bases spanning the gap. This CDR3 spans 14 amino acids. Germline lookup yields CDR1 MNHEY and CDR2 SVGAGI. The CDR3 DNA follows: TGTGCCAGCAGTAGGCAGGGCAGCGACACTGAAGCTTTCTTT. Protein product: CASSRQGSDTEAFF.